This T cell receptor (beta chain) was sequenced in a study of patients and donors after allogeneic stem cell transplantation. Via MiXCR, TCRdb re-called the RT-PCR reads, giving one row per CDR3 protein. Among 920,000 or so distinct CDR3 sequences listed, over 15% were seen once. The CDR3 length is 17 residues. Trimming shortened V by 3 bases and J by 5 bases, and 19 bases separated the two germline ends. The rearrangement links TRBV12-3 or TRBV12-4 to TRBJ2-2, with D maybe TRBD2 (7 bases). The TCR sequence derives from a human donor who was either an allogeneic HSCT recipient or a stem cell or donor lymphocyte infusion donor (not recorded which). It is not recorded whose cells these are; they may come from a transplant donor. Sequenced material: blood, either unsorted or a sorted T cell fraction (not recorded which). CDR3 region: CASSFGLGGARTGELFF. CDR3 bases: TGTGCCAGCAGTTTCGGTTTGGGGGGGGCGCGTACCGGGGAGCTGTTTTTT.